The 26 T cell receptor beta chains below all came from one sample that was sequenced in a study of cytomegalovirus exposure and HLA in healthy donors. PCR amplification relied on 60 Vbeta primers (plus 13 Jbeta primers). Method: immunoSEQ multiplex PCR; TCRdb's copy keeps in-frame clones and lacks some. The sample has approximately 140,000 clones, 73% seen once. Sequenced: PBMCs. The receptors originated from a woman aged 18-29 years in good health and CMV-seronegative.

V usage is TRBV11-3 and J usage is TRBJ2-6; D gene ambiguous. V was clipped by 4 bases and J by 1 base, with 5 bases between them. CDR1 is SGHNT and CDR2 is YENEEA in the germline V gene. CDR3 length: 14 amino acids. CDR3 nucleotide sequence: TGTGCCAGCAGCTCCGGGTCTGGGGCCAACGTCCTGACTTTC. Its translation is CASSSGSGANVLTF. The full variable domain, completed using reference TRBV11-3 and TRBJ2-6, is EAGVVQSPRYKIIEKKQPVAFWCNPISGHNTLYWYLQNLGQGPELLIRYENEEAVDDSQLPKDRFSAERLKGVDSTLKIQPAELGDSAVYLCASSSGSGANVLTFGAGSRLTVL.

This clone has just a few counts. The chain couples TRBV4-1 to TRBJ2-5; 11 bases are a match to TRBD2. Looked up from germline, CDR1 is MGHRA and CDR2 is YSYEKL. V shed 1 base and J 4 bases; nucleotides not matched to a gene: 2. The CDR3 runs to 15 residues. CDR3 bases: TGCGCCAGCAGCCAAGTAGCGGGGGGGACAGAGACCCAGTACTTC. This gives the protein CASSQVAGGTETQYF.

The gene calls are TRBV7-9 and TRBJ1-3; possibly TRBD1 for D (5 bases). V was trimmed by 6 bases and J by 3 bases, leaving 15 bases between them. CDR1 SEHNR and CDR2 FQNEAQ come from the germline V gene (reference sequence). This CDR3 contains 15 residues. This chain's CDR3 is CASSTVTGFGNTIYF. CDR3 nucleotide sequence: TGTGCCAGCAGTACCGTAACAGGATTTGGAAACACCATATATTTT.

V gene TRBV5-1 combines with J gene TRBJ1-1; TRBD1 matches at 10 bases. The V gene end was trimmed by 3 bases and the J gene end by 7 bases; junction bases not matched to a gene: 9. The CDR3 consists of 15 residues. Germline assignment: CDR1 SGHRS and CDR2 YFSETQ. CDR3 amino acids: CASSSLGTGVGEAFF. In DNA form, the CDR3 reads TGCGCCAGCAGCTCTCTTGGGACAGGGGTGGGTGAAGCTTTCTTT.

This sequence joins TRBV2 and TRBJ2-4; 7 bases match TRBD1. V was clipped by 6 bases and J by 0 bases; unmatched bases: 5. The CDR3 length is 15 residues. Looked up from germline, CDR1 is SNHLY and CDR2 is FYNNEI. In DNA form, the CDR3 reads TGTGCCAGCAGACCACAGGGGTTAGCCAAAAACATTCAGTACTTC. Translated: CASRPQGLAKNIQYF.

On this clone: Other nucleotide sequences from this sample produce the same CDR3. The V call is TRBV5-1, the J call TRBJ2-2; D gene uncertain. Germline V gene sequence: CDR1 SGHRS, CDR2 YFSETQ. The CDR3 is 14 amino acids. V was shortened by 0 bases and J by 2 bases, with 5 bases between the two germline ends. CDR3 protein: CASSLGLNTGELFF. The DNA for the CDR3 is TGCGCCAGCAGCTTGGGACTTAACACCGGGGAGCTGTTTTTT.

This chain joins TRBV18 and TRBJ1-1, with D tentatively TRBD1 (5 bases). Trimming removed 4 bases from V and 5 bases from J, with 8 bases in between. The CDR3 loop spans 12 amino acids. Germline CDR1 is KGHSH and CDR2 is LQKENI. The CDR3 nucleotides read TGTGCCAGCTCACAAGGGGTAACTGAAGCTTTCTTT. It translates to CASSQGVTEAFF.

The CDR3 DNA follows: TGTGCCAGCCAAAGGAGGGGAGAAGAGACCCAGTACTTC. This sequence encodes CASQRRGEETQYF. This sequence joins TRBV2 and TRBJ2-5, with D possibly matching TRBD2 (6 bases). Between the trimmed V and J ends, which lost 8 bases and 3 bases, there was a span of 13 bases. CDR3 length: 13 amino acids. From germline, CDR1 is SNHLY and CDR2 FYNNEI.

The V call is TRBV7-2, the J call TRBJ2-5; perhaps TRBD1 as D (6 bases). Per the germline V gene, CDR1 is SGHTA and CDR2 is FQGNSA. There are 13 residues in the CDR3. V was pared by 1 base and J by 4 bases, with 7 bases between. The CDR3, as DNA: TGTGCCAGCAGCTTAGTGGGGGCAGAGACCCAGTACTTC. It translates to CASSLVGAETQYF. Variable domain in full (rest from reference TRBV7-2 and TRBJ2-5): GAGVSQSPSNKVTEKGKDVELRCDPISGHTALYWYRQSLGQGLEFLIYFQGNSAPDKSGLPSDRFSAERTGGSVSTLTIQRTQQEDSAVYLCASSLVGAETQYFGPGTRLLVL.

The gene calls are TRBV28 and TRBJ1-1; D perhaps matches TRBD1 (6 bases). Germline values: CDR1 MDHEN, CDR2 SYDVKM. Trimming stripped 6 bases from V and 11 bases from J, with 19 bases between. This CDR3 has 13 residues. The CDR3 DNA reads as TGTGCCAGCAGCAAAACAGGGAATGTGGGGGCTTTCTTT. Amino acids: CASSKTGNVGAFF.

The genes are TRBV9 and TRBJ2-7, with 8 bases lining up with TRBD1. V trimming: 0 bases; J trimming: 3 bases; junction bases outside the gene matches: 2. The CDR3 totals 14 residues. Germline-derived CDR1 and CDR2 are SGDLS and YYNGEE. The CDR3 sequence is CASSVAGQGYEQYF. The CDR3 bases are TGTGCCAGCAGCGTAGCAGGACAGGGCTACGAGCAGTACTTC. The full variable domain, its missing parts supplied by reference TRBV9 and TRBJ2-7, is DSGVTQTPKHLITATGQRVTLRCSPRSGDLSVYWYQQSLDQGLQFLIQYYNGEERAKGNILERFSAQQFPDLHSELNLSSLELGDSALYFCASSVAGQGYEQYFGPGTRLTVT.

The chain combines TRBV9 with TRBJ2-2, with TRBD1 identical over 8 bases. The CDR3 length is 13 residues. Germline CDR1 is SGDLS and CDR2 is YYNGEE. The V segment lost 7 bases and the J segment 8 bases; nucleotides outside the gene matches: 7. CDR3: CASAPRDRGELFF. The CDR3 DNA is TGTGCCAGCGCCCCTCGGGACAGGGGGGAGCTGTTTTTT.

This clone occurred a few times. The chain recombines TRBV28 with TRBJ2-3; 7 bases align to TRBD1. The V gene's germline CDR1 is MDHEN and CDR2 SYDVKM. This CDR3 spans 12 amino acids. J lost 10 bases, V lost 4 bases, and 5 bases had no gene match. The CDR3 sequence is CASSWGQNAQYF. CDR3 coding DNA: TGTGCCAGCAGTTGGGGACAGAATGCGCAGTATTTT.

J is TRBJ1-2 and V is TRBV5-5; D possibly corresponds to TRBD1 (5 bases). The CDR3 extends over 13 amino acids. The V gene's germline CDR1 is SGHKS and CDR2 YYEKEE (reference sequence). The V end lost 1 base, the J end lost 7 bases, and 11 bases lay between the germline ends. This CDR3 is CASSLSGTRGYTF. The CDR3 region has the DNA TGTGCCAGCAGCTTGTCGGGGACTCGTGGCTACACCTTC.

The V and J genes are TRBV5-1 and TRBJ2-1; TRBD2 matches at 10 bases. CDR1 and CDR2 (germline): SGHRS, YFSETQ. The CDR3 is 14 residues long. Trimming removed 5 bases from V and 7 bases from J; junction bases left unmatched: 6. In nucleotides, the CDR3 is TGCGCCAGCAGACTAGCGGGATTCGATAATGAGCAGTTCTTC. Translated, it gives CASRLAGFDNEQFF.

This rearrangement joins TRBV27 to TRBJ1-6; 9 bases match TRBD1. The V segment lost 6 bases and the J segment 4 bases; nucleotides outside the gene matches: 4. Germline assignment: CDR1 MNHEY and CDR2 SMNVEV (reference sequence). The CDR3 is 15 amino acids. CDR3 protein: CASSPQGAYNSPLHF. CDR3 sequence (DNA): TGTGCCAGCAGCCCACAGGGGGCTTATAATTCACCCCTCCACTTT.

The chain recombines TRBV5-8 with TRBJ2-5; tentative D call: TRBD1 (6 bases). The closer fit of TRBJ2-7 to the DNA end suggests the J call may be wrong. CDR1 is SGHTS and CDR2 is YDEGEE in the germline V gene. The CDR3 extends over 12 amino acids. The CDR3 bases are TGTGCCAGCAGAAAACAGGGATACGAGCAGTACTTC. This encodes CASRKQGYEQYF.

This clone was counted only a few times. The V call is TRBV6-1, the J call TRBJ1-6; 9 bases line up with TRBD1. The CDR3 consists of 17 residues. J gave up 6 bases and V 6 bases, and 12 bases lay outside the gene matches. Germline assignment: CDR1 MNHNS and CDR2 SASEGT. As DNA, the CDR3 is TGTGCCAGCAGCGAACTGCCGGGACAGGGTTTTAATTCACCCCTCCACTTT. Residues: CASSELPGQGFNSPLHF.

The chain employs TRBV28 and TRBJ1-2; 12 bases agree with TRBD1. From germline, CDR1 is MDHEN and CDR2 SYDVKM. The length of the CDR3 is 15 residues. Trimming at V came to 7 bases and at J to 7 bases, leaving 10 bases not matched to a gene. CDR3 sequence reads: CASTPAGQGARGYTF. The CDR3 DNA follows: TGTGCCAGCACCCCCGCGGGACAGGGGGCGCGTGGCTACACCTTC.

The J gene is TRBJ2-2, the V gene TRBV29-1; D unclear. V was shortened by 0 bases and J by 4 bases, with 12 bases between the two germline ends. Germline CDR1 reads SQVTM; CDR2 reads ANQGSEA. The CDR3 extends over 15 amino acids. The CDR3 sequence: CSVEDRTGPTGELFF. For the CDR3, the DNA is TGCAGCGTTGAAGACCGAACCGGTCCCACCGGGGAGCTGTTTTTT.

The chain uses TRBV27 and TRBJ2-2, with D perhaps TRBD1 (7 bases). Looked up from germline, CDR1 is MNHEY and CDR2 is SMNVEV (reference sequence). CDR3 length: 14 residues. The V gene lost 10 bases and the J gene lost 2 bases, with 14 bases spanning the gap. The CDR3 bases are TGTGCCACCAGGGGGGCAGGCAACACCGGGGAGCTGTTTTTT. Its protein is CATRGAGNTGELFF.

This CDR3 is CASSQQTRQPQHF. CDR3 coding DNA: TGCGCCAGCAGCCAACAAACTCGGCAGCCCCAGCATTTT. The J gene is TRBJ1-5, the V gene TRBV4-1; the D is unclear. Looked up from germline, CDR1 is MGHRA and CDR2 is YSYEKL. The V end was cut by 2 bases, the J end by 7 bases, with 9 bases between. The CDR3 totals 13 residues.

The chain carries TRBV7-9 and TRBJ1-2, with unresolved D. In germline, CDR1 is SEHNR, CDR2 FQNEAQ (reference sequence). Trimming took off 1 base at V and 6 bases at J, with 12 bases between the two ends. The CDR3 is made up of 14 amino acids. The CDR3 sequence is CASSLGTGSHGYTF. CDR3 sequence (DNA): TGTGCCAGCAGCTTAGGGACTGGCTCGCATGGCTACACCTTC. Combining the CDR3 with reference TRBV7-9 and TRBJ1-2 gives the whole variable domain DTGVSQNPRHKITKRGQNVTFRCDPISEHNRLYWYRQTLGQGPEFLTYFQNEAQLEKSRLLSDRFSAERPKGSFSTLEIQRTEQGDSAMYLCASSLGTGSHGYTFGSGTRLTVV.

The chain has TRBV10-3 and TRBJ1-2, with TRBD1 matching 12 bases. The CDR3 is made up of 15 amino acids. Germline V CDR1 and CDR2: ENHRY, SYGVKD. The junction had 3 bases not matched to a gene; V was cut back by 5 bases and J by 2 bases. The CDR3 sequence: CAISTGTGGNYGYTF. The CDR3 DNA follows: TGTGCCATCAGTACCGGGACAGGGGGCAACTATGGCTACACCTTC.

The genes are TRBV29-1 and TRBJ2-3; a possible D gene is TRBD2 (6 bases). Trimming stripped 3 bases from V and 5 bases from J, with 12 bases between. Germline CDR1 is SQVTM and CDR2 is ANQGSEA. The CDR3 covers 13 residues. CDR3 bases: TGCAGCGTTGAGGCGGGGAATGGAGATACGCAGTATTTT. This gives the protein CSVEAGNGDTQYF.

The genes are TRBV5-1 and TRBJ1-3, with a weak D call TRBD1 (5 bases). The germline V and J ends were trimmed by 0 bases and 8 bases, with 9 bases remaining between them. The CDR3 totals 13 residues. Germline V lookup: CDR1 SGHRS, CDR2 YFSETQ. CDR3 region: CASSLAGGDTIYF. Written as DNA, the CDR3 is TGCGCCAGCAGCTTGGCCGGAGGGGACACCATATATTTT.